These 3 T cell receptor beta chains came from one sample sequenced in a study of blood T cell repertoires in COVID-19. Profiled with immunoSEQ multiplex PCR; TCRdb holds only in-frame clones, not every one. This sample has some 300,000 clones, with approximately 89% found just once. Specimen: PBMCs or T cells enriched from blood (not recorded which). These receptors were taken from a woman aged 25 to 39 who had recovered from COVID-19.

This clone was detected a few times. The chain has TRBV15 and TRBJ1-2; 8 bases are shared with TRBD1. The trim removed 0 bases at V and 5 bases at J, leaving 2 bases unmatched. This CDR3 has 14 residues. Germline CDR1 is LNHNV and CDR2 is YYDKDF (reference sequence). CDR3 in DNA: TGTGCCACCAGCAGAGATACAGGGGGTTATGGCTACACCTTC. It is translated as CATSRDTGGYGYTF.

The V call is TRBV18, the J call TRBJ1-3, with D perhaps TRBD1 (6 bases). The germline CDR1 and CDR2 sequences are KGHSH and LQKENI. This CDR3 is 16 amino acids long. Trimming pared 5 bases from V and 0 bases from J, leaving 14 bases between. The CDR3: CASSASGGRSGNTIYF. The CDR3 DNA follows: TGTGCCAGCTCAGCCTCGGGGGGCCGCTCTGGAAACACCATATATTTT.

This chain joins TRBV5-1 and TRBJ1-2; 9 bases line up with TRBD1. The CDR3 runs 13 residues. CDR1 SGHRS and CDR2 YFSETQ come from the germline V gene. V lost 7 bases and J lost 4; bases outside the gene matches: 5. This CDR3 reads CASGRGQGYGYTF. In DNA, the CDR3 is TGCGCCAGCGGAAGGGGACAGGGCTATGGCTACACCTTC.